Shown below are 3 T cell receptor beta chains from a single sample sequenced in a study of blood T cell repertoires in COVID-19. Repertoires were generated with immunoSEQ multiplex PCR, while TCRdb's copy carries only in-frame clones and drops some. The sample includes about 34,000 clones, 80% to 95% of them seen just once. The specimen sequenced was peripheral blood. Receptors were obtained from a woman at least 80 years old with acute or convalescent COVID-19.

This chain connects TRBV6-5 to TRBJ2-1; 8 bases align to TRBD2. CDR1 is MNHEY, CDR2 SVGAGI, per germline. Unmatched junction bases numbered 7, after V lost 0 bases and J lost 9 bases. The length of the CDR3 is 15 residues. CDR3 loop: CASSYSVAAGGEQFF. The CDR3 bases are TGTGCCAGCAGTTACTCCGTTGCGGCGGGGGGTGAGCAGTTCTTC.

The CDR3 nucleotides read TGTGCCAGCAGTTGGGGGGAGCTAATCTCACCCCTCCACTTT. It encodes CASSWGELISPLHF. This chain uses TRBV28 with TRBJ1-6; possible D gene TRBD1, 5 bases. CDR3 length: 14 residues. Germline CDR1 is MDHEN and CDR2 is SYDVKM. Trimming cost V 4 bases and J 10 bases, with 14 bases left between them.

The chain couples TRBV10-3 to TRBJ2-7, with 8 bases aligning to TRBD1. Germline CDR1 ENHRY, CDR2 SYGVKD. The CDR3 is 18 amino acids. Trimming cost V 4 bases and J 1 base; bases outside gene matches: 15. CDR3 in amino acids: CAISGRGGQGTISYEQYF. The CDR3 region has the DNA TGTGCCATCAGTGGACGGGGTGGACAGGGTACAATATCCTACGAGCAGTACTTC.